This is a list of T cell receptor beta chains from one sample in a study of HIV-infected patients and healthy controls. One entry per CDR3 protein, called by TCRdb with MiXCR from the 5' RACE reads. This sample has about 6,600 distinct CDR3 sequences, with around 9% found just once. The starting material was blood, obtained during antiretroviral therapy. These receptors were collected from an adult with HIV infection. The CDR3 runs from the conserved cysteine through the conserved F or W. Each record gives: J gene, V gene, CDR3 protein.

TRBJ2-6 TRBV20-1 CSASGQSSSGANVLTF
TRBJ1-4 TRBV3-1 CASSQLGQGSEKLFF
TRBJ2-3 TRBV5-8 CASSSQRSDTQYF
TRBJ2-2 TRBV20-1 CSARGLANTGELFF
TRBJ2-5 TRBV28 CASSPIVQETQYF
TRBJ1-5 TRBV6-1 CASSEADGSYQPQHF
TRBJ1-2 TRBV7-6 CASSEGQNYGYTF
TRBJ2-1 TRBV24-1 CATSAGAGEQFF
TRBJ1-4 TRBV10-3 CAISAGGATNEKLFF
TRBJ1-5 TRBV20-1 CSALPGTGVSWRAIGNQPQHF
TRBJ1-4 TRBV6-5 CASSTGQKNEKLFF
TRBJ2-3 TRBV13 CASSSRQVGDTQYF